These 9 T cell receptor beta chains were sequenced from one sample in a study of T cells in Graves' hyperthyroidism and ophthalmopathy. RNA transcripts provided the source from which TCR beta CDR3 regions were amplified. First-round RT-PCR with HTBI primers amplified the TCR CDR3 region. MiXCR, run by TCRdb on the multiplex PCR reads, gives a single entry per CDR3 protein. The table lists 250,000 to 350,000 distinct CDR3 sequences, around 16% of them singletons. Source material: blood. These TCRs come from a man aged 30-40 years with Graves' hyperthyroidism.

This clonotype showed up just a few times. The chain joins TRBV10-3 to TRBJ2-2, with D uncertain. The V gene lost 3 bases and the J gene lost 0 bases, with 8 bases spanning the gap. The CDR3 is made up of 15 amino acids. The V gene's germline CDR1 is ENHRY and CDR2 SYGVKD. In DNA form, the CDR3 reads TGTGCCATCAGTGATTTTGGGGCGAACACCGGGGAGCTGTTTTTT. Translation: CAISDFGANTGELFF.

CDR3 nucleotide sequence: TGTGCCAGTAGTATCTTCGGGACCTACGGCTACACCTTC. Residues: CASSIFGTYGYTF. The rearrangement links TRBV19 to TRBJ1-2; possible D gene TRBD1, 5 bases. Trimming cost V 3 bases and J 8 bases, with 13 bases left between them. The CDR3 is 13 residues long. The germline V gene has CDR1 LNHDA and CDR2 SQIVND (reference sequence).

This chain joins TRBV6-5 and TRBJ2-1; no clear D. Germline CDR1 and CDR2: MNHEY and SVGAGI. The germline V and J ends were trimmed by 2 bases and 2 bases, with 16 bases remaining between them. This CDR3 is built from 17 residues. The CDR3 loop is CASSYLYGWEAYNEQFF. CDR3 in DNA: TGTGCCAGCAGTTACCTCTATGGGTGGGAAGCCTACAATGAGCAGTTCTTC.

This clonotype has a handful of counts. The gene calls are TRBV3-1 and TRBJ2-3, with D perhaps TRBD1 (5 bases). Trimming shortened V by 5 bases and J by 0 bases, and 9 bases separated the two germline ends. Germline V gene sequence: CDR1 LGHDT, CDR2 YNNKEL (reference sequence). CDR3 length: 14 amino acids. CDR3: CASSIGVSTDTQYF. The CDR3 region has the DNA TGTGCCAGCAGCATAGGGGTTAGCACAGATACGCAGTATTTT.

V and J are TRBV30 and TRBJ2-2, with 8 positions matching TRBD1. V was clipped by 6 bases and J by 5 bases; unmatched bases: 11. The CDR3 runs 15 residues. Germline V gives CDR1 GTSNPN, CDR2 SVGIG (reference sequence). CDR3: CACRTGIRVTGELFF. The DNA of the CDR3 is TGTGCCTGCCGGACAGGGATACGCGTAACCGGGGAGCTGTTTTTT. Complete variable domain (other parts from reference TRBV30 and TRBJ2-2): SQTIHQWPATLVQPVGSPLSLECTVEGTSNPNLYWYRQAAGRGLQLLFYSVGIGQISSEVPQNLSASRPQDRQFILSSKKLLLSDSGFYLCACRTGIRVTGELFFGEGSRLTVL.

This clonotype appeared many times. The V call is TRBV14, the J call TRBJ2-1; TRBD2 agrees at 13 bases. This CDR3 is 16 amino acids long. The germline gives CDR1 SGHDN, CDR2 FVKESK. After removal of 3 bases from V and 8 bases from J, the junction contained 7 bases not matched to a gene. CDR3: CASSHLGTSGIDEQFF. The CDR3 DNA follows: TGTGCCAGCAGCCACCTCGGGACTAGCGGGATAGATGAGCAGTTCTTC. The whole variable domain, remainder taken from reference TRBV14 and TRBJ2-1, is EAGVTQFPSHSVIEKGQTVTLRCDPISGHDNLYWYRRVMGKEIKFLLHFVKESKQDESGMPNNRFLAERTGGTYSTLKVQPAELEDSGVYFCASSHLGTSGIDEQFFGPGTRLTVL.

CDR3 nucleotide sequence: TGTGCCAGCAGCTACCGGGACAGTTACAATGAGCAGTTCTTC. Translation: CASSYRDSYNEQFF. The V call is TRBV7-9, the J call TRBJ2-1; 7 bases map to TRBD1. CDR3 length: 14 residues. Germline-derived CDR1 and CDR2 are SEHNR and FQNEAQ (reference sequence). J gave up 4 bases and V 4 bases, and 4 bases lay outside the gene matches.

There are a few counts of this clonotype. This sequence joins TRBV5-1 and TRBJ2-1; D is unresolved. Germline-derived CDR1 and CDR2 are SGHRS and YFSETQ. The CDR3 runs 15 residues. Trimming left V 0 bases short and J 4 bases short, with 11 bases between. The CDR3 DNA reads TGCGCCAGCAGCTTGGCAGACCCCGGATACAATGAGCAGTTCTTC. Protein product: CASSLADPGYNEQFF. The variable domain in full, completed from reference TRBV5-1 and TRBJ2-1, reads KAGVTQTPRYLIKTRGQQVTLSCSPISGHRSVSWYQQTPGQGLQFLFEYFSETQRNKGNFPGRFSGRQFSNSRSEMNVSTLELGDSALYLCASSLADPGYNEQFFGPGTRLTVL.

This clonotype occurred many times. This rearrangement joins TRBV6-1 to TRBJ2-1; D gene uncertain. Germline V gene data show CDR1 as MNHNS and CDR2 as SASEGT. The CDR3 has 11 residues. V was cut by 4 bases and J by 9 bases, with 7 bases left in between. CDR3 in DNA: TGTGCCAGCAGTGGGATGCCTGAGCAGTTCTTC. Protein product: CASSGMPEQFF.